These 2 T cell receptor beta chains share one sample of origin, sequenced in a study of blood T cell repertoires in COVID-19. The assay was immunoSEQ multiplex PCR, and TCRdb's table has in-frame clones only and misses some. The repertoire includes 300,000 or so clones, 85% to 90% of them detected once, and roughly 2.8% sits in the top ten. The sample taken for sequencing was peripheral blood. These receptors originate from a woman aged 30 to 39 with COVID-19, enrolled during active disease.

As to this clone: At one end the junction does not follow the germline gene, possibly because of a read error. The CDR3 nucleotides are TGTGCCAGCAGCCAGGGGCTCAGGGGTCATTTT. This sequence encodes CASSQGLRGHF. This rearrangement joins TRBV7-9 to TRBJ2-3; possibly TRBD1 for D (6 bases). The CDR3 runs to 11 residues. CDR1 SEHNR and CDR2 FQNEAQ come from the germline V gene (reference sequence).

The chain recombines TRBV2 with TRBJ1-5; 8 nucleotides match TRBD1. CDR1 and CDR2 (germline): SNHLY, FYNNEI. The CDR3 sequence is 15 residues long. V was pared by 4 bases and J by 2 bases, with 4 bases of the junction left unmatched. The CDR3 spells CASSADRVGNQPQHF. The CDR3 nucleotides are TGTGCCAGCAGTGCGGACAGGGTTGGCAATCAGCCCCAGCATTTT.